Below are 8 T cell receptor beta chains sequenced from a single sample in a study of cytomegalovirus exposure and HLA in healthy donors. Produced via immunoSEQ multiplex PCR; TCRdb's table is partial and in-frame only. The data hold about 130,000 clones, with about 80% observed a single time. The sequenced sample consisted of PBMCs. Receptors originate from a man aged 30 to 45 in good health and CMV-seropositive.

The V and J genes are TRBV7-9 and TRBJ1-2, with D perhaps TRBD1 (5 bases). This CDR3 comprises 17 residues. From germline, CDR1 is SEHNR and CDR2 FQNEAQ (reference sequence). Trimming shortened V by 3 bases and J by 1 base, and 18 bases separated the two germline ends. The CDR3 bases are TGTGCCAGCAGCTTGGGGCCTTCTATTGAGCTTAACTATGGCTACACCTTC. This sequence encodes CASSLGPSIELNYGYTF.

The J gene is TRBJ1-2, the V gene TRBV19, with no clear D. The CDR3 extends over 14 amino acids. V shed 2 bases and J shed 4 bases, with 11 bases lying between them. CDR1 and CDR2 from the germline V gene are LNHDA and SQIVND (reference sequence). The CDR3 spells CASSITGVSYGYTF. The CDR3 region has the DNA TGTGCCAGTAGTATAACCGGGGTTAGCTATGGCTACACCTTC.

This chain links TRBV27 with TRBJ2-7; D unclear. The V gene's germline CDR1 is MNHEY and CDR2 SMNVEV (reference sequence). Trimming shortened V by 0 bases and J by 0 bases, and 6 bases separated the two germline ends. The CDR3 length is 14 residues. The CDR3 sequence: CASSLSPSSYEQYF. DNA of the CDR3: TGTGCCAGCAGTTTATCGCCCAGCTCCTACGAGCAGTACTTC.

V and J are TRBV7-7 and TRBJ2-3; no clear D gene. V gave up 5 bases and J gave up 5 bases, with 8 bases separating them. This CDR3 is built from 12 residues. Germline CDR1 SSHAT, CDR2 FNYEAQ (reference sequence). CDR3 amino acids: CASSETGDTQYF. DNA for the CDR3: TGTGCCAGCAGCGAGACGGGAGATACGCAGTATTTT.

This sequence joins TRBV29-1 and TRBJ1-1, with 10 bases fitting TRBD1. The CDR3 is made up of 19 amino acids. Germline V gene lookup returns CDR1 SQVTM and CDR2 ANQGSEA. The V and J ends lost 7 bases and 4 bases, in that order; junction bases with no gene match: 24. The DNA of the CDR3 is TGCAGCGCCCAAGCGGGTAAGGGACAGGGGTCGAGTAGAGGCACTGAAGCTTTCTTT. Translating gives CSAQAGKGQGSSRGTEAFF.

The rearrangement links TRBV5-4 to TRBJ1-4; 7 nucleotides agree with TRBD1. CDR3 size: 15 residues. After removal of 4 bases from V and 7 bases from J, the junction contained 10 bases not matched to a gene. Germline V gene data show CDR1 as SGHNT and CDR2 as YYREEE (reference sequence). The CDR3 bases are TGTGCCAGCAGCGGGCTTCCGGGACAGACTGAAAAACTGTTTTTT. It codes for CASSGLPGQTEKLFF.

The CDR3 coding sequence is TGTGCCAGCAGTGGGACAGAGATGAACACTGAAGCTTTCTTT. This encodes CASSGTEMNTEAFF. The chain joins TRBV2 to TRBJ1-1, with D perhaps matching TRBD1 (6 bases). Germline V gives CDR1 SNHLY, CDR2 FYNNEI. There are 14 residues in the CDR3. Trimming cost V 4 bases and J 0 bases, with 9 bases left between them.

CDR3 amino acids: CASSQLSSASGGDTQYF. CDR3 in DNA: TGTGCCAGCAGCCAATTAAGCTCGGCTAGCGGGGGGGATACGCAGTATTTT. The chain recombines TRBV7-2 with TRBJ2-3; 11 nucleotides line up with TRBD2. Germline V CDR1 and CDR2: SGHTA, FQGNSA. The CDR3 sequence is 17 residues long. V lost 5 bases and J lost 6; bases outside the gene matches: 13.